Shown below are 8 T cell receptor beta chains from a single sample sequenced in a study of early T cells in non-severe SARS-CoV-2 infection. TCRdb processed the 5' RACE reads anew with MiXCR; each CDR3 protein has one entry. The sample has 120,000 or so distinct CDR3 sequences, roughly an eighth seen once. The sequenced sample was whole blood, obtained at baseline. The receptors stem from an adult who was a healthcare worker with PCR-confirmed SARS-CoV-2 infection or an uninfected control (not recorded which).

This clonotype was observed a few times. The chain recombines TRBV29-1 with TRBJ1-1; maybe TRBD1 (5 bases). Germline CDR1 SQVTM, CDR2 ANQGSEA. The CDR3 has 12 amino acids. The ends were cut back, 4 bases at V and 5 bases at J, with 11 bases in the middle. The CDR3, as DNA: TGCAGCGTTGGACAGAGGGTGACTGAAGCTTTCTTT. Translating it yields CSVGQRVTEAFF.

The chain combines TRBV5-1 with TRBJ1-2; 8 positions agree with TRBD1. The trim removed 2 bases at V and 7 bases at J, leaving 1 base unmatched. The CDR3 contains 12 residues. Germline CDR1 and CDR2: SGHRS and YFSETQ. The CDR3 nucleotides are TGCGCCAGCAGCTTCGACAGGGGTGGCTACACCTTC. It encodes CASSFDRGGYTF.

The rearrangement joins TRBV7-9 to TRBJ2-5, with D possibly matching TRBD1 (6 bases). The CDR3 is made up of 13 amino acids. With 6 bases removed from V and 0 bases from J, the gap between germline ends came to 8 bases. Germline CDR1 reads SEHNR; CDR2 reads FQNEAQ (reference sequence). The CDR3 reads CASRGTNQETQYF. In nucleotides, the CDR3 is TGTGCCAGCAGGGGGACAAACCAAGAGACCCAGTACTTC.

In this sample, this clonotype turned up a few times. V usage is TRBV9 and J usage is TRBJ2-3; no reliable D call. There are 12 residues in the CDR3. V dropped 3 bases and J dropped 7 bases, with 9 bases sitting between them. Germline V CDR1 and CDR2: SGDLS, YYNGEE. The CDR3 DNA sequence: TGTGCCAGCAGCGACCCACGAAATACGCAGTATTTT. Protein product: CASSDPRNTQYF.

There are many counts of this clonotype. The chain recombines TRBV12-3 or TRBV12-4 with TRBJ2-7; tentative D call: TRBD1 (7 bases). The CDR3 loop spans 19 amino acids. V was pared by 2 bases and J by 4 bases, with 27 bases between. The CDR3 sequence: CASSLKGAGQRGPRYEQYF. The CDR3 coding sequence is TGTGCCAGCAGTTTAAAGGGGGCGGGACAGCGAGGGCCCAGGTACGAGCAGTACTTC.

In its sample, this clonotype was seen a few times. The V call is TRBV10-3, the J call TRBJ2-7; D perhaps matches TRBD2 (6 bases). The CDR3 has 14 amino acids. V was clipped by 3 bases and J by 6 bases, with 15 bases between them. Germline-derived CDR1 and CDR2 are ENHRY and SYGVKD. The DNA for the CDR3 is TGTGCCATCAGTGATGGAGGGGCCCTTGGCGAGCAGTACTTC. It codes for CAISDGGALGEQYF.

This clonotype occurred a few times. V usage is TRBV27 and J usage is TRBJ2-3, with 7 bases aligning to TRBD1. This CDR3 region has 15 residues. The V gene's germline CDR1 is MNHEY and CDR2 SMNVEV (reference sequence). V gave up 2 bases and J gave up 2 bases; unmatched junction bases: 4. CDR3 region: CASSLRGLDTDTQYF. The CDR3 DNA sequence: TGTGCCAGCAGTTTAAGGGGGCTAGACACAGATACGCAGTATTTT.

V usage is TRBV5-1 and J usage is TRBJ2-2; D gene ambiguous. This CDR3 is built from 16 residues. The V gene's germline CDR1 is SGHRS and CDR2 YFSETQ. Trimming left V 0 bases short and J 0 bases short, with 9 bases between. CDR3 loop: CASSLAVLSNTGELFF. The CDR3 DNA follows: TGCGCCAGCAGCTTGGCCGTCCTGTCGAACACCGGGGAGCTGTTTTTT. Combining the CDR3 with reference TRBV5-1 and TRBJ2-2 gives the whole variable domain KAGVTQTPRYLIKTRGQQVTLSCSPISGHRSVSWYQQTPGQGLQFLFEYFSETQRNKGNFPGRFSGRQFSNSRSEMNVSTLELGDSALYLCASSLAVLSNTGELFFGEGSRLTVL.